The T cell receptor beta chain under discussion was sequenced for a study of blood T cell repertoires in COVID-19. Some clones are missing from TCRdb's copy, which holds only in-frame ones; the method was immunoSEQ multiplex PCR. The sample records 200,000 to 300,000 clones, 70% to 90% being singletons. With 0 bases clipped from V and 5 bases from J, the junction kept 7 bases outside the gene matches. In germline, CDR1 is SGDLS, CDR2 YYNGEE. The CDR3 extends over 16 amino acids. Specimen: peripheral blood. V and J are TRBV9 and TRBJ2-1, with TRBD2 matching over 8 bases. The clonotype comes from a woman aged 60-75 years with COVID-19, enrolled during active disease. CDR3 protein: CASSVAFGRADNEQFF. DNA of the CDR3: TGTGCCAGCAGCGTAGCCTTCGGGAGGGCCGACAATGAGCAGTTCTTC.